The clone carrying this TCR beta chain was detected only once. No antigen is known for it. The germline gene is not matched at one end of the junction; a read error may be the cause. The data are from a study of T cell responses to AZD1222 COVID-19 vaccine. Data came from immunoSEQ multiplex PCR; TCRdb stores just in-frame clones and leaves some out. The sample yields 50,000 to 65,000 clones, roughly 90% seen once. Germline lookup yields CDR1 WSHSY and CDR2 SAAADI. There are 17 residues in the CDR3. General study findings and limits: The sample set comprised mostly white British donors with more females, and clonal diversity was possibly underestimated. Repertoire sampling happened only post peak T cell response. Two AZD1222 doses significantly raised spike-specific TCR breadth and depth over controls.

This TCR was recovered from an adult who received the AZD1222 COVID-19 vaccine. The starting material was peripheral blood, obtained 28 days after the second AZD1222 dose. The chain combines TRBV10-2 with TRBJ2-5, with TRBD2 identical over 8 bases. The CDR3 region is CASCDGPGEAGEETQYF. CDR3 nucleotide sequence: TGCGCCAGCTGTGACGGCCCGGGAGAAGCGGGAGAAGAGACCCAGTACTTC.